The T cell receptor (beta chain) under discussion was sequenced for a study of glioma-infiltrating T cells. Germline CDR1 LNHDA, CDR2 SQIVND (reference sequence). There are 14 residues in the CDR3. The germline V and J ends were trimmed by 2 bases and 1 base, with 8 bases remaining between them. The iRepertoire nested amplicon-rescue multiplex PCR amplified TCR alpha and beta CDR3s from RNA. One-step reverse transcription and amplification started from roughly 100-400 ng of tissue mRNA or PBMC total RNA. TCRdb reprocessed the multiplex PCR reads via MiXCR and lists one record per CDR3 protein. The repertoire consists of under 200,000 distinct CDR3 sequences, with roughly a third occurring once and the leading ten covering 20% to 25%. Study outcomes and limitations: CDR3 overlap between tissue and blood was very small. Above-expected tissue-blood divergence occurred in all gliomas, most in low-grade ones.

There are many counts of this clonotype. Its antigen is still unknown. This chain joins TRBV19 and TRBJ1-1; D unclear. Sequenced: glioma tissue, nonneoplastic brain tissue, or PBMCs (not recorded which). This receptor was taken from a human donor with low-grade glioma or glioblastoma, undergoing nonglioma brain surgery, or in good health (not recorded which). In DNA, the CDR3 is TGTGCCAGTAGTATAATCTACGGGAACACTGAAGCTTTCTTT. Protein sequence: CASSIIYGNTEAFF.